A single sample gave rise to the 20 T cell receptor beta chains below, sequenced in a study of post-analysis software for immune sequencing data. General study results and limits: In patients, TRBV5-6, TRBV5-1 and TRBV20-1 belonged to several TRBV segments found more frequently than in controls.

No antigens are known for them. Included in the TCR beta cDNA libraries were unique molecular identifiers. TCRdb re-derived calls from the PCR reads in MiXCR, one entry per CDR3 protein. The table includes about 620,000 distinct CDR3 sequences, roughly 46% detected once. Sequencing used blood. The receptors were sampled from a girl aged 5-17 years with multiple sclerosis.

This chain links TRBV20-1 with TRBJ2-3; 7 bases are shared with TRBD2. The CDR3 sequence is 13 residues long. V shed 4 bases, J shed 1 base, and the junction held 2 bases outside the gene matches. Germline CDR1 reads DFQATT; CDR2 reads SNEGSKA (reference sequence). CDR3 residues: CSANREGTDTQYF. CDR3 bases: TGCAGTGCTAACCGGGAGGGCACAGATACGCAGTATTTT.

There are a few counts of this clonotype. This sequence joins TRBV12-3 or TRBV12-4 and TRBJ1-1; TRBD1 agrees at 7 bases. The length of the CDR3 is 14 residues. After removal of 7 bases from V and 1 base from J, the junction contained 6 bases not matched to a gene. The CDR3 region is CASNNRGPNTEAFF. The CDR3 coding sequence is TGTGCCAGCAATAACAGGGGCCCGAACACTGAAGCTTTCTTT.

The chain couples TRBV27 to TRBJ2-1, with 7 bases identical to TRBD2. The CDR3 has 15 amino acids. Looked up from germline, CDR1 is MNHEY and CDR2 is SMNVEV (reference sequence). The trim removed 5 bases at V and 10 bases at J, leaving 14 bases unmatched. As DNA, the CDR3 is TGTGCCAGCAGTATATTGCCTCGACTAGCAGGCGAGCAGTTCTTC. It translates to CASSILPRLAGEQFF.

This sequence joins TRBV20-1 and TRBJ2-3; 7 bases align to TRBD2. V shed 1 base, J shed 2 bases, and the junction held 15 bases outside the gene matches. Germline V gene sequence: CDR1 DFQATT, CDR2 SNEGSKA (reference sequence). The CDR3 is 18 residues long. The CDR3 DNA reads as TGCAGTGCTAGAGTCTCGGACCGGGGGGAGGGCCTCACAGATACGCAGTATTTT. As protein: CSARVSDRGEGLTDTQYF.

This sequence joins TRBV7-8 and TRBJ2-7; perhaps TRBD2 as D (5 bases). Germline V lookup: CDR1 SGHVS, CDR2 FQNEAQ. Between the trimmed V and J ends, which lost 7 bases and 4 bases, there was a span of 17 bases. This CDR3 region has 14 residues. The CDR3 region is CASNILPTSYEQYF. The DNA for the CDR3 is TGTGCCAGCAACATCCTCCCCACTAGTTACGAGCAGTACTTC.

This clonotype came up once. The chain carries TRBV5-1 and TRBJ2-5; TRBD2 aligns across 13 bases. Germline assignment: CDR1 SGHRS and CDR2 YFSETQ. After removal of 4 bases from V and 1 base from J, the junction contained 4 bases not matched to a gene. The CDR3 contains 16 residues. CDR3: CASSTGLAGSQETQYF. The CDR3 region has the DNA TGCGCCAGCAGCACGGGACTAGCGGGATCCCAAGAGACCCAGTACTTC.

The genes are TRBV10-3 and TRBJ2-1; D is possibly TRBD1 (6 bases). Trimming left V 7 bases short and J 5 bases short, with 15 bases between. The CDR3 consists of 14 residues. Germline V gives CDR1 ENHRY, CDR2 SYGVKD. CDR3 amino acids: CAITETGPHNEQFF. The CDR3 region has the DNA TGTGCCATCACAGAGACAGGTCCCCACAATGAGCAGTTCTTC.

The chain has TRBV27 and TRBJ2-3; D might be TRBD1 (5 bases). From germline, CDR1 is MNHEY and CDR2 SMNVEV (reference sequence). V dropped 4 bases and J dropped 2 bases, with 16 bases sitting between them. This CDR3 comprises 16 residues. The DNA for the CDR3 is TGTGCCAGCAGTTCCGTAAACAGGCTACACACAGATACGCAGTATTTT. Amino acid sequence: CASSSVNRLHTDTQYF.

This clonotype turned up a few times. A much larger clone differs from this one at a single base, so this may be a read error. The chain recombines TRBV5-1 with TRBJ2-5; TRBD2 agrees at 9 bases. The germline gives CDR1 SGHRS, CDR2 YFSETQ. The V gene end was trimmed by 1 base and the J gene end by 11 bases; junction bases not matched to a gene: 18. There are 17 residues in the CDR3. CDR3 amino acids: CASSLTGAAGGANEQYF. The CDR3 region has the DNA TGCGCCAGCAGCTTGACCGGGGCAGCGGGGGGAGCGAATGAGCAGTACTTC.

The chain has TRBV10-3 and TRBJ2-2; possibly TRBD1 for D (5 bases). The CDR3 is made up of 17 amino acids. The ends were cut back, 0 bases at V and 5 bases at J, with 16 bases in the middle. CDR1 and CDR2 (germline): ENHRY, SYGVKD. In DNA form, the CDR3 reads TGTGCCATCAGTGAGTCGAAAGGGGCGCTGCGGACCGGGGAGCTGTTTTTT. Translating gives CAISESKGALRTGELFF.

V and J are TRBV12-3 or TRBV12-4 and TRBJ2-3, with 9 bases identical to TRBD2. The CDR3 loop spans 14 amino acids. J gave up 10 bases and V 6 bases, and 11 bases lay outside the gene matches. CDR3 coding DNA: TGTGCCAGCAGATTTGCGGGGGGGTCAGCTGCGCAGTATTTT. Translating gives CASRFAGGSAAQYF.

With regard to this clonotype: The junction shows a germline mismatch at one end, possibly a read error. V and J are TRBV5-6 and TRBJ1-4, with 8 positions matching TRBD1. CDR3 length: 13 amino acids. From germline, CDR1 is SGHDT and CDR2 YYEEEE. CDR3 loop: CASAGGFGEKLFF. DNA of the CDR3: TGCGCCAGCGCAGGGGGCTTCGGGGAAAAACTGTTTTTT.

V is TRBV12-3 or TRBV12-4 and J is TRBJ1-1; D call uncertain. Deletions cut 6 bases from V and 8 bases from J, with 19 bases between. This CDR3 is built from 14 residues. The CDR3 bases are TGTGCCAGCAGCTTGGCGGCAGGCCTACACGAAGCTTTCTTT. Its translation: CASSLAAGLHEAFF.

The chain links TRBV29-1 to TRBJ2-3, with 7 bases aligning to TRBD2. The germline CDR1 and CDR2 sequences are SQVTM and ANQGSEA. With V trimmed by 7 bases and J by 2 bases, 9 bases remained unmatched. The CDR3 covers 14 residues. This chain's CDR3 is CSARTSVSTDTQYF. The CDR3 DNA reads as TGCAGCGCCCGAACTAGCGTCTCCACAGATACGCAGTATTTT.

CDR3 in DNA: TGCAGCGTTACGACTAGCGGGGGGCAAGAGACCCAGTACTTC. The encoded protein is CSVTTSGGQETQYF. The chain has TRBV29-1 and TRBJ2-5, with TRBD2 identical over 13 bases. Trimming cost V 5 bases and J 2 bases; bases outside gene matches: 2. The CDR3 is 14 amino acids. From germline, CDR1 is SQVTM and CDR2 ANQGSEA.

This clonotype was picked up a small number of times. The chain has TRBV10-2 and TRBJ2-5; TRBD2 agrees at 13 bases. V lost 5 bases to trimming and J lost 1 base; unmatched junction nucleotides: 7. The germline V gene encodes CDR1 WSHSY and CDR2 SAAADI. CDR3 length: 17 residues. CDR3 residues: CASSQGTSGRAQETQYF. As DNA, the CDR3 is TGCGCCAGCAGTCAGGGTACTAGCGGGAGGGCCCAAGAGACCCAGTACTTC.

The chain couples TRBV20-1 to TRBJ2-1, with D possibly matching TRBD1 (5 bases). The ends were cut back, 3 bases at V and 0 bases at J, with 15 bases in the middle. The CDR3 spans 16 residues. The germline gives CDR1 DFQATT, CDR2 SNEGSKA (reference sequence). The CDR3 loop reads CSASPRAGPSYNEQFF. CDR3 DNA: TGCAGTGCTAGTCCGCGAGCAGGGCCCTCCTACAATGAGCAGTTCTTC.

This chain connects TRBV7-9 to TRBJ2-1, with D possibly being TRBD2 (5 bases). Trimming removed 5 bases at V and 4 bases at J, with 15 bases between. The CDR3 is 15 amino acids. From germline, CDR1 is SEHNR and CDR2 FQNEAQ (reference sequence). CDR3 coding DNA: TGTGCCAGCAGCCCCACTAGTAGAGTATACAATGAGCAGTTCTTC. Its protein is CASSPTSRVYNEQFF.

The rearrangement links TRBV7-6 to TRBJ2-1; D is unresolved. V was shortened by 0 bases and J by 5 bases, with 11 bases between the two germline ends. This CDR3 region has 15 residues. Germline V CDR1 and CDR2: SGHVS, FNYEAQ. The CDR3 bases are TGTGCCAGCAGCTTAGCTAGGAGAGGTGACAATGAGCAGTTCTTC. Its protein is CASSLARRGDNEQFF.

This clonotype occurred a few times. The chain combines TRBV5-1 with TRBJ1-1, with D unresolved. Trimming left V 2 bases short and J 1 base short, with 15 bases between. The CDR3 sequence is 16 residues long. CDR1 is SGHRS and CDR2 is YFSETQ in the germline V gene. The CDR3 DNA follows: TGCGCCAGCAGCTTAACCGGCGAACGCTGGAACACTGAAGCTTTCTTT. Residues: CASSLTGERWNTEAFF.